The clone carrying this TCR beta chain was counted a few times. This sample stems from a study of hypomethylating agent response in myelodysplastic syndrome. The CDR3 sequence is 16 residues long. Germline V gene data show CDR1 as MGHRA and CDR2 as YSYEKL. Between the trimmed V and J ends, which lost 4 bases and 2 bases, there was a span of 17 bases. Sequencing was performed with immunoSEQ multiplex PCR; in TCRdb, only in-frame clones are kept and a portion is missing. Found here are roughly 9,800 clones, 83% of them singletons; the top ten hold 3% to 4%. The sequence derives from a human donor with myelodysplastic syndrome. The chain couples TRBV4-1 to TRBJ1-2; TRBD1 is a possible D gene (6 bases). The source material was bone marrow, sampled before or after starting hypomethylating agent treatment for myelodysplastic syndrome (not recorded which). CDR3 nucleotides: TGCGCCAGCAGCCCTAACCCTGACAGGAGCAACTATGGCTACACCTTC. Its protein is CASSPNPDRSNYGYTF.